A single sample is the source of the 21 T cell receptor beta chains below, sequenced in a study of T cell responses to AZD1222 COVID-19 vaccine. Measured with immunoSEQ multiplex PCR; TCRdb has only the in-frame clones, and not every one. The table records 160,000 or so clones, about 90% of them present only once. This sample comprised peripheral blood, obtained 28 days after the second AZD1222 dose. These TCRs come from an adult who received the AZD1222 COVID-19 vaccine.

The chain joins TRBV27 to TRBJ1-2; perhaps TRBD1 as D (5 bases). The germline V gene has CDR1 MNHEY and CDR2 SMNVEV (reference sequence). Trimming took off 8 bases at V and 6 bases at J, with 16 bases between the two ends. CDR3 size: 13 residues. This CDR3 is CASRSRREDGYTF. Here the CDR3 DNA reads TGTGCCAGCCGGAGCCGCAGGGAAGATGGCTACACCTTC.

This chain links TRBV5-1 with TRBJ1-2; D unresolved. The CDR3 spans 14 residues. Trimming shortened V by 0 bases and J by 1 base, and 7 bases separated the two germline ends. CDR1 and CDR2 (germline): SGHRS, YFSETQ. CDR3 sequence (DNA): TGCGCCAGCAGCTTGGCGGGAGTTAACTATGGCTACACCTTC. Translation gives CASSLAGVNYGYTF. The whole variable domain, filled in from reference TRBV5-1 and TRBJ1-2, reads KAGVTQTPRYLIKTRGQQVTLSCSPISGHRSVSWYQQTPGQGLQFLFEYFSETQRNKGNFPGRFSGRQFSNSRSEMNVSTLELGDSALYLCASSLAGVNYGYTFGSGTRLTVV.

The V call is TRBV6-6, the J call TRBJ2-7; 11 nucleotides line up with TRBD1. Germline CDR1 and CDR2: MNHNY and SVGAGI (reference sequence). The trim removed 7 bases at V and 5 bases at J, leaving 10 bases unmatched. The length of the CDR3 is 15 residues. The CDR3 sequence: CASNRTPGQGDEQYF. The DNA of the CDR3 is TGTGCCAGCAACCGAACTCCGGGACAGGGGGACGAGCAGTACTTC.

This chain uses TRBV18 with TRBJ1-2, with D possibly matching TRBD1 (6 bases). Trimming took 0 bases from V and 2 from J, leaving 10 bases between them. The CDR3 is 15 amino acids. The germline V gene has CDR1 KGHSH and CDR2 LQKENI. CDR3 protein: CASSPPGTGNYGYTF. The DNA of the CDR3 is TGTGCCAGCTCACCACCGGGTACAGGGAACTATGGCTACACCTTC.

The V and J genes are TRBV10-3 and TRBJ1-6; possibly TRBD1 for D (5 bases). With 1 base removed from V and 7 bases from J, the gap between germline ends came to 11 bases. The CDR3 runs 15 residues. Per germline, CDR1 ENHRY and CDR2 SYGVKD. This chain's CDR3 is CAISEWTSRNSPLHF. The DNA of the CDR3 is TGTGCCATCAGTGAGTGGACATCGAGGAATTCACCCCTCCACTTT.

This sequence joins TRBV6-5 and TRBJ1-6; D ambiguous. Germline CDR1 reads MNHEY; CDR2 reads SVGAGI. The CDR3 is made up of 14 amino acids. Trimming shortened V by 7 bases and J by 10 bases, and 17 bases separated the two germline ends. The CDR3 DNA reads as TGTGCCAGCACCAAAGTCGGCCTATCCTCACCCCTCCACTTT. This encodes CASTKVGLSSPLHF.

This chain connects TRBV5-1 to TRBJ2-7, with 8 bases that match TRBD1. With V trimmed by 4 bases and J by 3 bases, 6 bases remained unmatched. CDR3 length: 14 residues. Germline lookup yields CDR1 SGHRS and CDR2 YFSETQ. The CDR3 sequence is CASSQGQGDYEQYF. The CDR3 DNA reads as TGCGCCAGCAGCCAAGGACAGGGAGACTACGAGCAGTACTTC.

The sample holds a few counts of this clone. The chain joins TRBV7-2 to TRBJ1-5; tentative D call: TRBD1 (5 bases). Trimming took off 1 base at V and 7 bases at J, with 11 bases between the two ends. Per germline, CDR1 SGHTA and CDR2 FQGNSA. CDR3 length: 14 residues. DNA of the CDR3: TGTGCCAGCAGCTTAGACTTGGGGGAGCAGCCCCAGCATTTT. Its protein is CASSLDLGEQPQHF.

J is TRBJ1-4 and V is TRBV19; D call uncertain. Between the trimmed V and J ends, which lost 3 bases and 7 bases, there was a span of 12 bases. This CDR3 region has 14 residues. Germline loops: CDR1 LNHDA, CDR2 SQIVND (reference sequence). The CDR3 DNA sequence: TGTGCCAGTAGTATCCTAGGACGGGCTGAAAAACTGTTTTTT. The encoded protein is CASSILGRAEKLFF.

This chain joins TRBV12-5 and TRBJ1-1; D ambiguous. This CDR3 has 12 amino acids. V was clipped by 1 base and J by 1 base, with 1 base between them. Germline V gene data show CDR1 as LGHNT and CDR2 as FRNRAP. The CDR3 DNA follows: TGTGCTAGTGGTTTGGAGAACACTGAAGCTTTCTTT. Amino acid sequence: CASGLENTEAFF.

The chain carries TRBV4-2 and TRBJ2-2; maybe TRBD2 (7 bases). Trimming stripped 0 bases from V and 5 bases from J, with 13 bases between. The CDR3 is 16 residues long. The germline gives CDR1 LGHNA, CDR2 YNFKEQ. Here the CDR3 reads CASSQERGGATGELFF. DNA for the CDR3: TGTGCCAGCAGCCAAGAACGAGGGGGGGCGACCGGGGAGCTGTTTTTT.

In nucleotides, the CDR3 is TGCGCCAGCAGCTTGGCTGCGGAACCCGGAAACACCATATATTTT. Encoded protein: CASSLAAEPGNTIYF. The V call is TRBV5-1, the J call TRBJ1-3; D is undetermined. From germline, CDR1 is SGHRS and CDR2 YFSETQ. This CDR3 has 15 amino acids. V lost 0 bases and J lost 4, with 11 bases in between. The complete variable domain, with remaining parts taken from reference TRBV5-1 and TRBJ1-3, reads KAGVTQTPRYLIKTRGQQVTLSCSPISGHRSVSWYQQTPGQGLQFLFEYFSETQRNKGNFPGRFSGRQFSNSRSEMNVSTLELGDSALYLCASSLAAEPGNTIYFGEGSWLTVV.

V gene TRBV6-1 combines with J gene TRBJ1-1, with D maybe TRBD1 (5 bases). V was cut by 5 bases and J by 2 bases, with 9 bases left in between. The V gene's germline CDR1 is MNHNS and CDR2 SASEGT. The CDR3 runs to 13 residues. CDR3 amino acids: CASSSDSNTEAFF. The CDR3 region has the DNA TGTGCCAGCAGTTCAGACAGTAACACTGAAGCTTTCTTT.

The V call is TRBV5-8, the J call TRBJ1-2, with D unclear. V was pared by 0 bases and J by 0 bases, with 12 bases between. This CDR3 is built from 16 residues. In germline, CDR1 is SGHTS, CDR2 YDEGEE. CDR3 protein: CASSLAGAVTNYGYTF. Here the CDR3 DNA reads TGTGCCAGCAGCTTGGCCGGAGCAGTGACTAACTATGGCTACACCTTC.

The J gene is TRBJ1-6, the V gene TRBV9, with TRBD1 identical over 7 bases. The CDR3 has 15 amino acids. Losses at the gene ends were 4 bases for V and 5 bases for J; bases not matched to a gene: 6. In germline, CDR1 is SGDLS, CDR2 YYNGEE. The CDR3 DNA reads TGTGCCAGCAGCTTAACAGGGGAGGATAATTCACCCCTCCACTTT. It codes for CASSLTGEDNSPLHF.

The chain carries TRBV7-2 and TRBJ2-7, with TRBD2 as a possible D gene (5 bases). This CDR3 contains 14 residues. V gave up 5 bases and J gave up 2 bases, with 13 bases separating them. Germline loops: CDR1 SGHTA, CDR2 FQGNSA. CDR3 nucleotide sequence: TGTGCCAGCAGCCTCGGACTCATCACCTACGAGCAGTACTTC. This translates into CASSLGLITYEQYF.

The sample holds one count of this clone. CDR3 nucleotide sequence: TGTGCCAGCAGCGCTTCTGCCGCCGGGACAGGGTTCGGCGAGACCCAGTACTTC. This codes for CASSASAAGTGFGETQYF. The J gene is TRBJ2-5, the V gene TRBV9; 9 bases are shared with TRBD1. The CDR3 has 18 residues. With 3 bases clipped from V and 5 bases from J, the junction kept 17 bases outside the gene matches. Germline V gene lookup returns CDR1 SGDLS and CDR2 YYNGEE. Full variable domain (rest looked up from reference TRBV9 and TRBJ2-5): DSGVTQTPKHLITATGQRVTLRCSPRSGDLSVYWYQQSLDQGLQFLIQYYNGEERAKGNILERFSAQQFPDLHSELNLSSLELGDSALYFCASSASAAGTGFGETQYFGPGTRLLVL.

The chain carries TRBV27 and TRBJ2-1; 7 bases are shared with TRBD2. Losses at the gene ends were 5 bases for V and 3 bases for J; bases not matched to a gene: 7. Germline lookup yields CDR1 MNHEY and CDR2 SMNVEV (reference sequence). CDR3 size: 15 residues. The CDR3 region is CASSGAGLDYNEQFF. CDR3 DNA: TGTGCCAGCAGTGGAGCGGGGTTAGACTACAATGAGCAGTTCTTC.

The V call is TRBV7-6, the J call TRBJ1-3; TRBD1 is a possible D gene (5 bases). From germline, CDR1 is SGHVS and CDR2 FNYEAQ. Trimming took 2 bases from V and 2 from J, leaving 16 bases between them. This CDR3 is 17 amino acids long. The CDR3 sequence: CASSLLLRGDAGNTIYF. CDR3 in DNA: TGTGCCAGCAGCTTACTATTGCGGGGGGACGCTGGAAACACCATATATTTT.

J is TRBJ2-7 and V is TRBV5-1; 8 bases line up with TRBD1. The V segment lost 6 bases and the J segment 5 bases; nucleotides outside the gene matches: 7. The germline gives CDR1 SGHRS, CDR2 YFSETQ. This CDR3 is built from 13 residues. Here the CDR3 DNA reads TGCGCCAGCAAGGACAGGGATGGCCACGAGCAGTACTTC. It encodes CASKDRDGHEQYF.

As concerns this clone: Other nucleotide sequences in the sample specify the same CDR3. The gene calls are TRBV7-9 and TRBJ1-1; D remains unclear. The V and J ends lost 3 bases and 11 bases respectively, with 13 bases between them. This CDR3 contains 12 residues. Germline V gives CDR1 SEHNR, CDR2 FQNEAQ (reference sequence). CDR3 protein: CASSFPLTEAFF. The CDR3 coding sequence is TGTGCCAGCAGCTTCCCCCTAACCGAGGCTTTCTTT. Complete variable domain (other parts from reference TRBV7-9 and TRBJ1-1): DTGVSQNPRHKITKRGQNVTFRCDPISEHNRLYWYRQTLGQGPEFLTYFQNEAQLEKSRLLSDRFSAERPKGSFSTLEIQRTEQGDSAMYLCASSFPLTEAFFGQGTRLTVV.